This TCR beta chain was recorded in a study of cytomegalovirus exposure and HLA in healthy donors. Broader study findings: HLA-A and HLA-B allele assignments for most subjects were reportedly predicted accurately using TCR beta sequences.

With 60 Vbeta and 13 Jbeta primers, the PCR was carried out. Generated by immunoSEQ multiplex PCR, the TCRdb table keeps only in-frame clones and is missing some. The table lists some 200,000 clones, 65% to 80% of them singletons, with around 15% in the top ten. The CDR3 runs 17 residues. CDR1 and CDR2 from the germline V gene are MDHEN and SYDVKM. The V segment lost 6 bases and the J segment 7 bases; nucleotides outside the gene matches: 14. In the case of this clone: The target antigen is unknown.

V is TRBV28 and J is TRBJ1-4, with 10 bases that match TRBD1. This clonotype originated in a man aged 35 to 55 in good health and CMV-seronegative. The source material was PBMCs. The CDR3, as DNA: TGTGCCAGCAGCCACACAGGGACAGGGGAGTCGGGTGAAAAACTGTTTTTT. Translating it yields CASSHTGTGESGEKLFF.